A single sample is the source of the 17 T cell receptor beta chains below, sequenced in a study of T cell responses to AZD1222 COVID-19 vaccine. The assay was immunoSEQ multiplex PCR, and TCRdb's table has in-frame clones only and misses some. The sample consists of 54,000 or so clones, 87% of them appearing once. This specimen was peripheral blood, taken on day 0 of AZD1222 vaccination. All receptors derive from an adult in good health.

The V call is TRBV25-1, the J call TRBJ2-7; D possibly corresponds to TRBD1 (6 bases). The CDR3 runs to 14 residues. The germline gives CDR1 MGHDK, CDR2 SYGVNS. Trimming pared 6 bases from V and 3 bases from J, leaving 15 bases between. This chain's CDR3 is CASRPGAGFYEQYF. As DNA, the CDR3 is TGTGCCAGCAGGCCAGGGGCAGGTTTCTACGAGCAGTACTTC.

J is TRBJ1-6 and V is TRBV19; D unclear. V was pared by 5 bases and J by 7 bases, with 15 bases between. Germline values: CDR1 LNHDA, CDR2 SQIVND (reference sequence). This CDR3 region has 15 residues. This CDR3 is CASSSPGVVNSPLHF. CDR3 DNA sequence: TGTGCCAGTAGTTCGCCGGGAGTCGTAAATTCACCCCTCCACTTT.

This rearrangement joins TRBV7-2 to TRBJ2-6; D is unclear. V shed 3 bases and J shed 1 base, with 4 bases lying between them. Germline CDR1 is SGHTA and CDR2 is FQGNSA. The CDR3 has 14 residues. CDR3 amino acids: CASSFDSGANVLTF. CDR3 DNA sequence: TGTGCCAGCAGCTTTGATTCTGGGGCCAACGTCCTGACTTTC. The whole variable domain, filled in from reference TRBV7-2 and TRBJ2-6, reads GAGVSQSPSNKVTEKGKDVELRCDPISGHTALYWYRQSLGQGLEFLIYFQGNSAPDKSGLPSDRFSAERTGGSVSTLTIQRTQQEDSAVYLCASSFDSGANVLTFGAGSRLTVL.

The gene calls are TRBV6-4 and TRBJ1-1, with D possibly TRBD1 on 5 matching bases. With 3 bases removed from V and 4 bases from J, the gap between germline ends came to 9 bases. This CDR3 has 13 residues. From germline, CDR1 is MRHNA and CDR2 SNTAGT. Here the CDR3 reads CASSEMGGTEAFF. Written as DNA, the CDR3 is TGTGCCAGCAGTGAGATGGGGGGCACTGAAGCTTTCTTT.

The chain joins TRBV25-1 to TRBJ1-4; 9 bases map to TRBD1. This CDR3 is 15 amino acids long. The junction had 7 bases not matched to a gene; V was cut back by 3 bases and J by 8 bases. Germline lookup yields CDR1 MGHDK and CDR2 SYGVNS. This CDR3 is CASSDPTGGREKLFF. CDR3 DNA: TGTGCCAGCAGTGACCCAACAGGGGGCAGGGAAAAACTGTTTTTT.

This chain joins TRBV19 and TRBJ2-3, with 14 nucleotides matching TRBD2. The CDR3 length is 18 residues. V shed 2 bases, J shed 1 base, and the junction held 5 bases outside the gene matches. Germline-derived CDR1 and CDR2 are LNHDA and SQIVND (reference sequence). CDR3 in DNA: TGTGCCAGTAGTATAAGACTAGCGGGGGGGCTCGGCACAGATACGCAGTATTTT. The encoded protein is CASSIRLAGGLGTDTQYF.

The V gene is TRBV28, the J gene TRBJ1-2; D gene unclear. The CDR3 loop spans 12 amino acids. V was pared by 4 bases and J by 4 bases, with 7 bases between. CDR1 is MDHEN, CDR2 SYDVKM, per germline. The CDR3 coding sequence is TGTGCCAGCAGTTGGGAACTCTATGGCTACACCTTC. Its protein product is CASSWELYGYTF.

This clone was observed once. CDR3 sequence reads: CASSFPQGPGELFF. The CDR3 DNA reads TGTGCCAGCAGCTTCCCTCAGGGCCCCGGGGAGCTGTTTTTT. The V gene is TRBV7-9, the J gene TRBJ2-2; D may be TRBD1 (5 bases). CDR3 length: 14 amino acids. The V gene's germline CDR1 is SEHNR and CDR2 FQNEAQ (reference sequence). V was trimmed by 3 bases and J by 6 bases, leaving 11 bases between them.

The rearrangement links TRBV7-9 to TRBJ2-7; either TRBD1 or TRBD2 may fit D (5 bases each). V lost 0 bases, J lost 3 bases, and 9 bases lay in between. The CDR3 runs 14 residues. Germline V CDR1 and CDR2: SEHNR, FQNEAQ (reference sequence). The CDR3 spells CASSLAGVNYEQYF. Written as DNA, the CDR3 is TGTGCCAGCAGCTTAGCGGGGGTAAACTACGAGCAGTACTTC.

This chain links TRBV10-2 with TRBJ1-5; TRBD1 matches at 7 bases. V lost 3 bases, J lost 4 bases, and 6 bases stayed unmatched. Germline lookup yields CDR1 WSHSY and CDR2 SAAADI. The CDR3 is 15 residues long. Written as DNA, the CDR3 is TGCGCCAGCAGTGACGTACAGGGGACAAATCAGCCCCAGCATTTT. This translates into CASSDVQGTNQPQHF.

The rearrangement uses TRBV6-1 and TRBJ1-5, with unresolved D. This CDR3 is built from 15 residues. Germline V CDR1 and CDR2: MNHNS, SASEGT. Between the trimmed V and J ends, which lost 2 bases and 4 bases, there was a span of 12 bases. CDR3 in DNA: TGTGCCAGCAGTGAAACCCCCCTAGAAAATCAGCCCCAGCATTTT. As protein: CASSETPLENQPQHF.

The chain combines TRBV6-1 with TRBJ2-5; TRBD2 matches 7 bases. This CDR3 contains 16 residues. Germline V gives CDR1 MNHNS, CDR2 SASEGT. V dropped 4 bases and J dropped 1; count of bases not matched to a gene: 9. This CDR3 is CASSGRLTGGQETQYF. In DNA form, the CDR3 reads TGTGCCAGCAGTGGCCGGTTGACGGGGGGCCAAGAGACCCAGTACTTC.

The V and J genes are TRBV29-1 and TRBJ1-5; D remains unclear. The CDR3 length is 13 residues. Trimming shortened V by 5 bases and J by 2 bases, and 10 bases separated the two germline ends. The germline V gene has CDR1 SQVTM and CDR2 ANQGSEA. The CDR3 coding sequence is TGCAGCGTTTTCATCGGTGGCAATCAGCCCCAGCATTTT. Protein sequence: CSVFIGGNQPQHF.

The V call is TRBV19, the J call TRBJ2-2, with D unresolved. CDR3 length: 15 residues. Per the germline V gene, CDR1 is LNHDA and CDR2 is SQIVND (reference sequence). V lost 3 bases and J lost 2, with 10 bases in between. The CDR3 DNA follows: TGTGCCAGTAGTATCCCGAACCTCAACACCGGGGAGCTGTTTTTT. It is translated as CASSIPNLNTGELFF.

The CDR3: CASSVGGAARGNTEAFF. CDR3 sequence (DNA): TGTGCCAGCAGCGTAGGGGGCGCGGCAAGGGGGAACACTGAAGCTTTCTTT. V and J are TRBV9 and TRBJ1-1, with D maybe TRBD1 (5 bases). Germline values: CDR1 SGDLS, CDR2 YYNGEE. The CDR3 is 17 amino acids. V lost 0 bases and J lost 1, with 16 bases in between.

The V call is TRBV2, the J call TRBJ1-1; the D gene is possibly TRBD1 (6 bases). Germline CDR1 reads SNHLY; CDR2 reads FYNNEI. The CDR3 spans 13 residues. The germline V and J ends were trimmed by 5 bases and 6 bases, with 13 bases remaining between them. CDR3 in DNA: TGTGCCAGCAGTTCGGCAGGGGCCCCTGAAGCTTTCTTT. Translation gives CASSSAGAPEAFF.

The CDR3, as DNA: TGTGCCAGTAGTATGGCCCTAGCCAACACTGAAGCTTTCTTT. This encodes CASSMALANTEAFF. This chain joins TRBV19 and TRBJ1-1; D remains unclear. The CDR3 is 14 residues long. Germline V gives CDR1 LNHDA, CDR2 SQIVND (reference sequence). The germline V and J ends were trimmed by 3 bases and 2 bases, with 10 bases remaining between them.